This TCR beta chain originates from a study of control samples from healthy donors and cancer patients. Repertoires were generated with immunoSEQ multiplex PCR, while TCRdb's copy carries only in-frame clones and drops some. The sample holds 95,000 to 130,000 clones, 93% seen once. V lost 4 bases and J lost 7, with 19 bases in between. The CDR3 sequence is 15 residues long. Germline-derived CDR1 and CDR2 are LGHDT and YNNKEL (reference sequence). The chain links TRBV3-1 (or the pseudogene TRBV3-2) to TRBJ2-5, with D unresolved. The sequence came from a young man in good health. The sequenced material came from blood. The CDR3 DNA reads TGTGCCAGCAGCCCCACCCAAACGCGGTACGGGACCCAGTACTTC. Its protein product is CASSPTQTRYGTQYF.